This TCR beta chain was obtained from a study of spatial heterogeneity in lung cancer. Via MiXCR, TCRdb re-called the 5' RACE reads, giving one row per CDR3 protein. The sample lists 35,000 to 55,000 distinct CDR3 sequences, over 9.5% occurring once. Time point noted: blood at routine non-recurrence follow-up after resection. This clonotype was seen at least ten times. Trimming pared 6 bases from V and 6 bases from J, leaving 15 bases between. There are 13 residues in the CDR3. This TCR was sampled from a male donor with early-stage non-small cell lung cancer. Sequencing was performed on PBMCs, taken at follow-up. The J gene is TRBJ2-7, the V gene TRBV12-3 or TRBV12-4; no clear D gene. CDR3 amino acids: CASSISRGREQYF. CDR3 DNA sequence: TGTGCCAGCAGCATCTCGAGAGGTCGCGAGCAGTACTTC.